These 5 T cell receptor beta chains were all obtained from the same sample, sequenced in a study of beta chain features in type 1 diabetes. Study findings and constraints: In all four CD4+ subsets, TCRB CDR3 length was significantly, moderately reduced in type 1 diabetes.

The antigens of these receptors remain unknown. The investigators reverse transcribed all of the isolated RNA, so they sequenced expressed TCRB transcripts. Profiled with immunoSEQ multiplex PCR; TCRdb holds only in-frame clones, not every one. Among hundreds of thousands of clones listed, approximately 16% were seen once. Sequencing was performed on naive CD4+ T cells from blood. The receptors were sampled from a young man with type 1 diabetes.

In its sample, this clone was seen a few times. The chain recombines TRBV7-9 with TRBJ2-1; the D gene is possibly TRBD2 (6 bases). The CDR3 is 16 amino acids. Trimming took 5 bases from V and 7 from J, leaving 21 bases between them. The germline V gene encodes CDR1 SEHNR and CDR2 FQNEAQ (reference sequence). CDR3 nucleotide sequence: TGTGCCAGCAGCAAAAGGCGGGGTGACGCCTTAAATGAGCAGTTCTTC. This gives the protein CASSKRRGDALNEQFF. Full variable domain (rest looked up from reference TRBV7-9 and TRBJ2-1): DTGVSQNPRHKITKRGQNVTFRCDPISEHNRLYWYRQTLGQGPEFLTYFQNEAQLEKSRLLSDRFSAERPKGSFSTLEIQRTEQGDSAMYLCASSKRRGDALNEQFFGPGTRLTVL.

This clone was observed a handful of times. This chain joins TRBV30 and TRBJ1-2; 9 nucleotides line up with TRBD1. The CDR3 totals 14 residues. CDR1 GTSNPN and CDR2 SVGIG come from the germline V gene (reference sequence). With V trimmed by 8 bases and J by 8 bases, 15 bases remained unmatched. CDR3 bases: TGTGCCCGGACGTCGGAACAGGGGGCTTGGGGCTACACCTTC. This gives the protein CARTSEQGAWGYTF. The full variable domain, in which reference TRBV30 and TRBJ1-2 provide the parts outside the CDR3, is SQTIHQWPATLVQPVGSPLSLECTVEGTSNPNLYWYRQAAGRGLQLLFYSVGIGQISSEVPQNLSASRPQDRQFILSSKKLLLSDSGFYLCARTSEQGAWGYTFGSGTRLTVV.

In this sample, this clone turned up a few times. V is TRBV7-8 and J is TRBJ2-5; the match to TRBD1 covers 7 bases. The length of the CDR3 is 15 residues. With V trimmed by 0 bases and J by 4 bases, 5 bases remained unmatched. The V gene's germline CDR1 is SGHVS and CDR2 FQNEAQ. CDR3 sequence: CASSLAGTVRETQYF. The CDR3, as DNA: TGTGCCAGCAGCTTAGCTGGGACAGTGAGAGAGACCCAGTACTTC.

The chain has TRBV7-9 and TRBJ1-2; perhaps TRBD1 as D (5 bases). Trimming left V 6 bases short and J 3 bases short, with 11 bases between. The CDR3 loop spans 13 amino acids. Germline V gene sequence: CDR1 SEHNR, CDR2 FQNEAQ (reference sequence). As DNA, the CDR3 is TGTGCCAGCAGTTTCAGGGATTACTATGGCTACACCTTC. It is translated as CASSFRDYYGYTF.

V usage is TRBV19 and J usage is TRBJ2-1, with D maybe TRBD2 (6 bases). CDR3 length equals 14 residues. Germline CDR1 reads LNHDA; CDR2 reads SQIVND (reference sequence). V was clipped by 7 bases and J by 7 bases, with 17 bases between them. The CDR3 sequence is CASTRGSSGNEQFF. The CDR3 DNA sequence: TGTGCCAGTACGCGGGGCTCCTCCGGGAATGAGCAGTTCTTC.